Presented here are 24 T cell receptor beta chains from one specimen sequenced in a study of shared clonotypes between healthy human individuals. Assay used: immunoSEQ multiplex PCR; TCRdb lists only in-frame clones, some missing. The sample contains 2 million to 3 million clones, more than 85% of which appear only once. Sequenced sample: naive CD4+ T cells from PBMCs. Subset denoted: CD45RA+ positively selected. The receptor set was obtained from a man between 18 and 29 years old in good health. Some clones in this sample may be carry-over from other donors' samples.

The CDR3 reads CASYVARSGNTIYF. CDR3 nucleotide sequence: TGTGCCAGCTACGTGGCGAGGTCTGGAAACACCATATATTTT. The chain carries TRBV13 and TRBJ1-3; D is undetermined. CDR1 and CDR2 from the germline V gene are PRHDT and FYEKMQ (reference sequence). Between the trimmed V and J ends, which lost 8 bases and 1 base, there was a span of 12 bases. The CDR3 runs 14 residues.

J is TRBJ1-1 and V is TRBV6-6, with 8 nucleotides matching TRBD1. The CDR3 length is 15 residues. The V gene end was trimmed by 0 bases and the J gene end by 3 bases; junction bases not matched to a gene: 3. Germline V gene data show CDR1 as MNHNY and CDR2 as SVGAGI (reference sequence). CDR3 coding DNA: TGTGCCAGCAGTTACTCTCAGGGGGCACACACTGAAGCTTTCTTT. Encoded protein: CASSYSQGAHTEAFF.

The chain joins TRBV5-1 to TRBJ2-5, with D perhaps matching TRBD2 (5 bases). Germline V gene data show CDR1 as SGHRS and CDR2 as YFSETQ. This CDR3 contains 13 residues. V was trimmed by 4 bases and J by 1 base, leaving 8 bases between them. CDR3 region: CASSEGIQETQYF. CDR3 DNA: TGCGCCAGCAGCGAGGGTATCCAAGAGACCCAGTACTTC.

The J gene is TRBJ2-7, the V gene TRBV4-1; D is perhaps TRBD1 or TRBD2 (5 bases each). Germline CDR1 is MGHRA and CDR2 is YSYEKL. V gave up 4 bases and J gave up 2 bases, with 18 bases separating them. This CDR3 region has 16 residues. The DNA of the CDR3 is TGCGCCAGCAGCCGGGTCGAGGGGCAAACCACCTACGAGCAGTACTTC. It specifies CASSRVEGQTTYEQYF.

The chain is built from TRBV7-9 and TRBJ1-4; weak D call: TRBD1 (5 bases). V was pared by 5 bases and J by 3 bases, with 10 bases between. The germline V gene has CDR1 SEHNR and CDR2 FQNEAQ (reference sequence). The CDR3 totals 14 residues. CDR3: CASSGGTANEKLFF. The CDR3 DNA reads as TGTGCCAGCAGCGGGGGGACCGCTAATGAAAAACTGTTTTTT. The variable domain in full, completed from reference TRBV7-9 and TRBJ1-4, reads DTGVSQNPRHKITKRGQNVTFRCDPISEHNRLYWYRQTLGQGPEFLTYFQNEAQLEKSRLLSDRFSAERPKGSFSTLEIQRTEQGDSAMYLCASSGGTANEKLFFGSGTQLSVL.

This chain uses TRBV6-6 with TRBJ1-1; possible D gene TRBD1, 6 bases. V was clipped by 6 bases and J by 1 base, with 12 bases between them. Germline CDR1 reads MNHNY; CDR2 reads SVGAGI (reference sequence). This CDR3 spans 14 amino acids. The CDR3 DNA reads as TGTGCCAGCAGGTCCGGGACACAGAACACTGAAGCTTTCTTT. It specifies CASRSGTQNTEAFF.

This clone has only a few counts. This chain links TRBV7-3 with TRBJ1-2; D is undetermined. This CDR3 has 12 residues. Between the trimmed V and J ends, which lost 5 bases and 7 bases, there was a span of 11 bases. Germline lookup yields CDR1 SGHTA and CDR2 FQGTGA. The CDR3 loop reads CASSIGPGGYTF. The DNA for the CDR3 is TGTGCCAGCAGCATAGGACCGGGTGGCTACACCTTC. The whole variable domain, filled in from reference TRBV7-3 and TRBJ1-2, reads GAGVSQTPSNKVTEKGKYVELRCDPISGHTALYWYRQSLGQGPEFLIYFQGTGAADDSGLPNDRFFAVRPEGSVSTLKIQRTERGDSAVYLCASSIGPGGYTFGSGTRLTVV.

The chain recombines TRBV2 with TRBJ1-5; 9 bases map to TRBD1. Germline lookup yields CDR1 SNHLY and CDR2 FYNNEI. V lost 3 bases and J lost 4; bases outside the gene matches: 7. CDR3 length equals 16 residues. The CDR3 nucleotides read TGTGCCAGCAGTGAGGGGCGACAGGGGGGGAATCAGCCCCAGCATTTT. This encodes CASSEGRQGGNQPQHF.

This clone was counted once. This chain links TRBV4-2 with TRBJ1-5, with TRBD1 identical over 10 bases. Per the germline V gene, CDR1 is LGHNA and CDR2 is YNFKEQ. CDR3 length: 19 amino acids. With V trimmed by 0 bases and J by 0 bases, 8 bases remained unmatched. For the CDR3, the DNA is TGTGCCAGCAGCCAAGATCGAGGGACAGGGGCCCTTAGCAATCAGCCCCAGCATTTT. It yields the protein CASSQDRGTGALSNQPQHF.

V gene TRBV6-6 combines with J gene TRBJ1-2; 11 bases are a match to TRBD1. CDR3 length: 14 amino acids. V shed 8 bases and J 5 bases; nucleotides not matched to a gene: 7. Germline V gene lookup returns CDR1 MNHNY and CDR2 SVGAGI (reference sequence). CDR3 protein: CASWNGQGAYGYTF. CDR3 sequence (DNA): TGTGCCAGCTGGAACGGACAGGGGGCTTATGGCTACACCTTC.

This chain connects TRBV18 to TRBJ2-7; D unresolved. The CDR3 has 14 amino acids. Germline CDR1 reads KGHSH; CDR2 reads LQKENI. V lost 3 bases to trimming and J lost 3 bases, with 12 bases between them. The CDR3 coding sequence is TGTGCCAGCTCACCCTCCCAGAATGACTACGAGCAGTACTTC. It specifies CASSPSQNDYEQYF. Using reference TRBV18 and TRBJ2-7 for the parts outside the CDR3, the full variable domain is NAGVMQNPRHLVRRRGQEARLRCSPMKGHSHVYWYRQLPEEGLKFMVYLQKENIIDESGMPKERFSAEFPKEGPSILRIQQVVRGDSAAYFCASSPSQNDYEQYFGPGTRLTVT.

V gene TRBV28 combines with J gene TRBJ1-2, with D perhaps matching TRBD1 (6 bases). This CDR3 is 15 amino acids long. Germline CDR1 is MDHEN and CDR2 is SYDVKM. V was shortened by 6 bases and J by 0 bases, with 14 bases between the two germline ends. CDR3 in DNA: TGTGCCAGCAGGTCTCGACAGGCCCCTAACTATGGCTACACCTTC. This sequence encodes CASRSRQAPNYGYTF.

To note about this clone: Other nucleotide sequences from this sample produce the same CDR3. The chain combines TRBV19 with TRBJ2-1, with 14 bases fitting TRBD2. Germline values: CDR1 LNHDA, CDR2 SQIVND (reference sequence). The CDR3 has 16 amino acids. Losses at the gene ends were 3 bases for V and 7 bases for J; bases not matched to a gene: 5. The CDR3 protein is CASSITGLAGVNEQFF. The CDR3 bases are TGTGCCAGTAGTATCACGGGACTAGCGGGAGTGAATGAGCAGTTCTTC.

The chain recombines TRBV10-3 with TRBJ1-2; 7 bases line up with TRBD1. CDR1 is ENHRY, CDR2 SYGVKD, per germline. CDR3 length: 15 amino acids. V shed 2 bases, J shed 2 bases, and the junction held 5 bases outside the gene matches. CDR3 in amino acids: CAISEIGTANYGYTF. CDR3 bases: TGTGCCATCAGTGAGATTGGGACAGCCAACTATGGCTACACCTTC.

The V and J genes are TRBV5-5 and TRBJ1-2; no clear D gene. Germline CDR1 reads SGHKS; CDR2 reads YYEKEE (reference sequence). The CDR3 contains 14 residues. The ends were cut back, 0 bases at V and 2 bases at J, with 8 bases in the middle. CDR3 protein: CASSLDRTNYGYTF. CDR3 DNA sequence: TGTGCCAGCAGCTTGGATCGGACGAACTATGGCTACACCTTC.

Worth noting for this clone: Other DNA sequences in the same sample also yield this CDR3. CDR3 nucleotide sequence: TGTGCCAGCTCACTACAGGGGGCGAACACTGAAGCTTTCTTT. Its translation is CASSLQGANTEAFF. The rearrangement uses TRBV18 and TRBJ1-1, with 9 nucleotides matching TRBD1. CDR1 is KGHSH and CDR2 is LQKENI in the germline V gene. V was clipped by 4 bases and J by 1 base; unmatched bases: 1. The CDR3 has 14 amino acids.

This clone has just one count. The gene calls are TRBV7-2 and TRBJ1-2, with D maybe TRBD1 (5 bases). The germline CDR1 and CDR2 sequences are SGHTA and FQGNSA. The CDR3 is 15 residues long. V shed 0 bases and J shed 2 bases, with 10 bases lying between them. The chain's CDR3 is CASSLAITGNYGYTF. CDR3 sequence (DNA): TGTGCCAGCAGCTTAGCTATCACAGGAAACTATGGCTACACCTTC.

V is TRBV29-1 and J is TRBJ2-5; either TRBD1 or TRBD2 may fit D (5 bases each). V lost 3 bases and J 7 bases, leaving 12 bases between the germline ends. CDR3 length: 12 amino acids. CDR1 SQVTM and CDR2 ANQGSEA come from the germline V gene. CDR3 bases: TGCAGCGTTGACGAGGGGTGGGGGACCCAGTACTTC. This encodes CSVDEGWGTQYF.

This chain connects TRBV29-1 to TRBJ2-3; 7 nucleotides agree with TRBD1. V lost 5 bases and J lost 2; bases outside the gene matches: 7. From germline, CDR1 is SQVTM and CDR2 ANQGSEA. The CDR3 sequence is 14 residues long. The CDR3 DNA reads TGCAGCGTTTACGGGACAGCTCACACAGATACGCAGTATTTT. Translating gives CSVYGTAHTDTQYF.

V usage is TRBV19 and J usage is TRBJ1-5; D might be TRBD1 (6 bases). V shed 3 bases and J shed 7 bases, with 10 bases lying between them. The CDR3 loop spans 13 amino acids. Germline V gives CDR1 LNHDA, CDR2 SQIVND (reference sequence). The CDR3 sequence is CASSIRGEQPQHF. CDR3 DNA: TGTGCCAGTAGTATTAGGGGGGAACAGCCCCAGCATTTT.

This clone turned up a few times. The chain combines TRBV10-2 with TRBJ2-7; 8 nucleotides match TRBD2. Germline V gives CDR1 WSHSY, CDR2 SAAADI. The V gene end was trimmed by 3 bases and the J gene end by 0 bases; junction bases not matched to a gene: 7. The CDR3 extends over 16 amino acids. The CDR3 nucleotides read TGCGCCAGCAGTGACTCGGGGCTAGCGGGCTCCTACGAGCAGTACTTC. Residues: CASSDSGLAGSYEQYF.

This sequence joins TRBV30 and TRBJ2-6, with 10 bases that match TRBD1. CDR1 and CDR2 from the germline V gene are GTSNPN and SVGIG (reference sequence). The ends lost 2 bases at V and 3 bases at J; junction bases unmatched: 10. The CDR3 loop spans 18 amino acids. The CDR3 protein is CAWSTKDRGHIGANVLTF. Here the CDR3 DNA reads TGTGCCTGGAGTACGAAAGACAGGGGGCACATTGGGGCCAACGTCCTGACTTTC.

Notes on this clone: Other DNA sequences of this sample code for an identical CDR3. This chain connects TRBV7-3 to TRBJ1-1, with TRBD1 as a possible D gene (5 bases). CDR1 is SGHTA, CDR2 FQGTGA, per germline. Trimming removed 4 bases at V and 4 bases at J, with 10 bases between. The CDR3 has 13 residues. The CDR3 protein is CASSSNQGTEAFF. The CDR3, as DNA: TGTGCCAGCAGCTCCAATCAGGGCACTGAAGCTTTCTTT.

The V call is TRBV5-1, the J call TRBJ1-6; D is perhaps TRBD1 (5 bases). Germline CDR1 is SGHRS and CDR2 is YFSETQ. V dropped 0 bases and J dropped 14 bases, with 27 bases sitting between them. The CDR3 sequence is 18 residues long. The CDR3 nucleotides read TGCGCCAGCAGCTTGGGAGCTCTGGAGCCCCTAAATCTAGGGGCCCTCCACTTT. Amino acid sequence: CASSLGALEPLNLGALHF. The full variable domain, completed using reference TRBV5-1 and TRBJ1-6, is KAGVTQTPRYLIKTRGQQVTLSCSPISGHRSVSWYQQTPGQGLQFLFEYFSETQRNKGNFPGRFSGRQFSNSRSEMNVSTLELGDSALYLCASSLGALEPLNLGALHFGNGTRLTVT.